Below, 9 T cell receptor beta chains from the same sample are listed, as sequenced in a study of blood T cells in healthy people across ages. Sample-barcoded 5' priming and a J-beta primer mix drove a second PCR of about 6 to 12 cycles. From the 5' RACE reads, TCRdb called clonotypes with MiXCR, one entry per CDR3 protein. The sample contains about 580,000 distinct CDR3 sequences, more than 45% of which appear only once. What was sequenced was blood. The receptors were gathered from an older man in good health.

The chain joins TRBV7-2 to TRBJ2-7; 8 nucleotides agree with TRBD1. The V gene end was trimmed by 5 bases and the J gene end by 5 bases; junction bases not matched to a gene: 8. The CDR3 totals 14 residues. CDR1 is SGHTA and CDR2 is FQGNSA in the germline V gene. CDR3 amino acids: CASSNQGANHEQYF. CDR3 bases: TGTGCCAGCAGCAACCAGGGGGCGAACCACGAGCAGTACTTC.

This clonotype was detected only once. This chain links TRBV20-1 with TRBJ2-2, with D perhaps TRBD1 (7 bases). Trimming removed 5 bases at V and 1 base at J, with 11 bases between. The CDR3 totals 14 residues. CDR1 DFQATT and CDR2 SNEGSKA come from the germline V gene (reference sequence). CDR3 DNA: TGCAGTGCTGGGGGGACAGTGAACACCGGGGAGCTGTTTTTT. It specifies CSAGGTVNTGELFF.

A few counts support this clonotype. The CDR3 loop reads CSARESGYTF. The DNA for the CDR3 is TGCAGTGCTAGAGAGAGTGGCTACACCTTC. The chain carries TRBV20-1 and TRBJ1-2; D gene unclear. The V gene's germline CDR1 is DFQATT and CDR2 SNEGSKA (reference sequence). V shed 0 bases and J shed 7 bases, with 3 bases lying between them. CDR3 length: 10 amino acids.

The V and J genes are TRBV2 and TRBJ2-3, with D unresolved. The germline V gene encodes CDR1 SNHLY and CDR2 FYNNEI. The CDR3 sequence is 13 residues long. V gave up 0 bases and J gave up 2 bases, with 3 bases separating them. The CDR3 loop is CASSEAVTDTQYF. The CDR3 DNA follows: TGTGCCAGCAGTGAAGCTGTCACAGATACGCAGTATTTT. The variable domain in full, completed from reference TRBV2 and TRBJ2-3, reads EPEVTQTPSHQVTQMGQEVILRCVPISNHLYFYWYRQILGQKVEFLVSFYNNEISEKSEIFDDQFSVERPDGSNFTLKIRSTKLEDSAMYFCASSEAVTDTQYFGPGTRLTVL.

The gene calls are TRBV30 and TRBJ1-2, with 7 bases matching TRBD1. CDR1 and CDR2 (germline): GTSNPN, SVGIG (reference sequence). The CDR3 length is 13 residues. Trimming cost V 4 bases and J 3 bases; bases outside gene matches: 5. The CDR3 sequence is CAWNIGGDYGYTF. CDR3 sequence (DNA): TGTGCCTGGAATATAGGGGGCGACTATGGCTACACCTTC.

The gene calls are TRBV9 and TRBJ2-5, with 7 bases identical to TRBD2. The V and J ends lost 4 bases and 0 bases, in that order; junction bases with no gene match: 6. Germline assignment: CDR1 SGDLS and CDR2 YYNGEE. This CDR3 has 15 residues. The CDR3 DNA reads as TGTGCCAGCAGCACTCTCGGGGGGAACCAAGAGACCCAGTACTTC. Translated, it gives CASSTLGGNQETQYF.

In this sample, this clonotype turned up a few times. The chain joins TRBV7-2 to TRBJ2-5, with D uncertain. The CDR3 loop spans 13 amino acids. CDR1 and CDR2 from the germline V gene are SGHTA and FQGNSA. Trimming removed 1 base at V and 7 bases at J, with 10 bases between. The CDR3 nucleotides are TGTGCCAGCAGCTTAGGGGGTCGCGCGACCCAGTACTTC. Its protein product is CASSLGGRATQYF.

There are a few counts of this clonotype. The chain carries TRBV21-1 and TRBJ2-7. TRBV21-1 corresponds to a pseudogene. The CDR3 length is 13 residues. CDR3 residues: CASSKYGSYEQYF. The CDR3 DNA reads TGTGCCAGCAGCAAATACGGATCCTACGAGCAGTACTTC.

The chain links TRBV4-2 to TRBJ2-1; 10 bases are shared with TRBD2. Germline CDR1 LGHNA, CDR2 YNFKEQ. This CDR3 is 15 amino acids long. The J segment lost 10 bases and the V segment lost 2 bases, leaving 8 bases of the junction unmatched. CDR3 region: CASSQPGGSGREQFF. The CDR3 region has the DNA TGTGCCAGCAGCCAACCCGGGGGTAGCGGGAGGGAGCAGTTCTTC.